Below, 30 T cell receptor beta chains from the same sample are listed, as sequenced in a study of radiotherapy plus CTLA-4 blockade in lung cancer. Clones were read by immunoSEQ multiplex PCR, and TCRdb kept only the in-frame ones, dropping some. The sample yields roughly 90,000 clones, roughly 85% seen once. This sample comprised peripheral blood, obtained from a patient treated with radiotherapy plus ipilimumab. Every receptor here comes from a human donor with non-small cell lung cancer that progressed on radiotherapy plus ipilimumab.

V and J are TRBV19 and TRBJ2-5; 10 positions match TRBD1. Germline loops: CDR1 LNHDA, CDR2 SQIVND (reference sequence). The length of the CDR3 is 13 residues. V shed 7 bases, J shed 4 bases, and the junction held 3 bases outside the gene matches. The CDR3 loop reads CASTGTGVETQYF. The CDR3 DNA sequence: TGTGCCAGTACCGGGACAGGGGTAGAGACCCAGTACTTC.

The chain recombines TRBV29-1 with TRBJ1-2; D is ambiguous. The CDR3 runs 11 residues. CDR1 and CDR2 from the germline V gene are SQVTM and ANQGSEA. Trimming removed 8 bases at V and 4 bases at J, with 11 bases between. CDR3 sequence reads: CSIWESYGYTF. The CDR3 DNA sequence: TGCAGCATCTGGGAGTCCTATGGCTACACCTTC.

The chain uses TRBV4-1 and TRBJ1-2, with 8 bases that match TRBD1. There are 15 residues in the CDR3. Germline V gene data show CDR1 as MGHRA and CDR2 as YSYEKL. Trimming removed 4 bases from V and 3 bases from J; junction bases left unmatched: 7. The CDR3: CASSPRATGDYGYTF. CDR3 nucleotide sequence: TGCGCCAGCAGCCCTAGAGCGACAGGGGACTATGGCTACACCTTC.

V and J are TRBV27 and TRBJ2-3, with no clear D. V was trimmed by 0 bases and J by 8 bases, leaving 15 bases between them. Germline values: CDR1 MNHEY, CDR2 SMNVEV (reference sequence). The CDR3 runs 15 residues. The CDR3 reads CASSLSRQHVFTQYF. The DNA of the CDR3 is TGTGCCAGCAGTTTATCAAGGCAGCACGTATTTACGCAGTATTTT.

The V and J genes are TRBV5-1 and TRBJ2-7, with 7 bases fitting TRBD1. V was clipped by 2 bases and J by 5 bases; unmatched bases: 4. The germline V gene has CDR1 SGHRS and CDR2 YFSETQ. The CDR3 length is 13 residues. CDR3: CASSLNRGDEQYF. Here the CDR3 DNA reads TGCGCCAGCAGCTTAAACAGGGGAGACGAGCAGTACTTC.

The genes are TRBV2 and TRBJ1-2, with TRBD1 as a possible D gene (6 bases). This CDR3 is 14 amino acids long. V was shortened by 6 bases and J by 0 bases, with 11 bases between the two germline ends. CDR1 SNHLY and CDR2 FYNNEI come from the germline V gene. The CDR3 region is CASRAGVANYGYTF. CDR3 DNA: TGTGCCAGCAGGGCAGGGGTAGCTAACTATGGCTACACCTTC.

The chain links TRBV10-1 to TRBJ1-5; D remains ambiguous. V shed 3 bases and J shed 2 bases, with 5 bases lying between them. This CDR3 contains 13 residues. CDR1 is WNHNN and CDR2 is SYGVQD in the germline V gene (reference sequence). CDR3 nucleotide sequence: TGCGCCAGCAGTGAATTTGGCAATCAGCCCCAGCATTTT. Translation: CASSEFGNQPQHF.

This chain joins TRBV6-1 and TRBJ2-5; no clear D. Germline CDR1 reads MNHNS; CDR2 reads SASEGT. The CDR3 sequence is 14 residues long. The germline V and J ends were trimmed by 1 base and 5 bases, with 11 bases remaining between them. The CDR3 loop reads CASSEVYRRETQYF. CDR3 nucleotide sequence: TGTGCCAGCAGTGAAGTCTACCGCAGGGAGACCCAGTACTTC.

V gene TRBV25-1 combines with J gene TRBJ2-1, with 8 nucleotides matching TRBD2. J was trimmed by 6 bases and V by 4 bases; bases with no gene match: 5. The CDR3 is made up of 14 amino acids. Germline V gene sequence: CDR1 MGHDK, CDR2 SYGVNS. For the CDR3, the DNA is TGTGCCAGCAGTGGAGCGGGAGCCGGCAATGAGCAGTTCTTC. It specifies CASSGAGAGNEQFF.

The chain employs TRBV5-6 and TRBJ2-7; D is unclear. V lost 4 bases, J lost 7 bases, and 18 bases lay in between. There are 14 residues in the CDR3. Germline CDR1 reads SGHDT; CDR2 reads YYEEEE. CDR3 residues: CASSLAATPYEQYV. CDR3 nucleotides: TGTGCCAGCAGCCTGGCGGCTACCCCTTATGAGCAGTACGTC.

This clone was observed a single time. DNA of the CDR3: TGTGCCAGCACCGGGCCCCCGGGGACCCAGTACTTC. Amino acid sequence: CASTGPPGTQYF. The chain carries TRBV5-4 and TRBJ2-5; D ambiguous. CDR1 and CDR2 from the germline V gene are SGHNT and YYREEE (reference sequence). Trimming removed 6 bases from V and 7 bases from J, with 13 bases in between. This CDR3 is built from 12 residues.

The chain employs TRBV28 and TRBJ1-5, with a weak D call TRBD1 (5 bases). Germline CDR1 reads MDHEN; CDR2 reads SYDVKM. Trimming took 7 bases from V and 4 from J, leaving 14 bases between them. This CDR3 region has 14 residues. The CDR3 region is CASTSRDGNQPQHF. In nucleotides, the CDR3 is TGTGCCAGCACCTCCCGGGACGGGAATCAGCCCCAGCATTTT.

In DNA form, the CDR3 reads TGTGCCATCGGGACAGCCCCCCATCAGCCCCAGCATTTT. Its protein is CAIGTAPHQPQHF. This sequence joins TRBV21-1 and TRBJ1-5; the D call in the table, TRBD1, was not verified against the DNA. TRBV21-1 is classified as a pseudogene. The CDR3 has 13 amino acids.

The chain links TRBV27 to TRBJ2-7, with 13 bases matching TRBD2. The J segment lost 5 bases and the V segment lost 3 bases, leaving 13 bases of the junction unmatched. This CDR3 has 18 amino acids. Germline V CDR1 and CDR2: MNHEY, SMNVEV (reference sequence). CDR3 region: CASSFRMRTSGSLDEQYF. CDR3 sequence (DNA): TGTGCCAGCAGTTTCAGGATGAGGACTAGCGGGAGTCTGGACGAGCAGTACTTC.

The chain employs TRBV29-1 and TRBJ1-1; the D is unclear. This CDR3 contains 13 residues. Germline CDR1 and CDR2: SQVTM and ANQGSEA. V lost 3 bases and J 1 base, leaving 9 bases between the germline ends. This chain's CDR3 is CSVDGLKNTEAFF. CDR3 nucleotide sequence: TGCAGCGTTGACGGACTAAAGAACACTGAAGCTTTCTTT.

This chain connects TRBV27 to TRBJ2-7, with a tentative D call TRBD2 (7 bases). Trimming took off 3 bases at V and 0 bases at J, with 15 bases between the two ends. This CDR3 is 16 amino acids long. Germline CDR1 is MNHEY and CDR2 is SMNVEV (reference sequence). The DNA for the CDR3 is TGTGCCAGCAGTTTCTCGAGCGGGACAAGCTCCTACGAGCAGTACTTC. It encodes CASSFSSGTSSYEQYF.

This rearrangement joins TRBV5-1 to TRBJ2-2, with 9 bases fitting TRBD1. Germline assignment: CDR1 SGHRS and CDR2 YFSETQ. Losses at the gene ends were 3 bases for V and 3 bases for J; bases not matched to a gene: 0. CDR3 length: 14 amino acids. The CDR3 nucleotides read TGCGCCAGCAGCTGGACAGGGGACACCGGGGAGCTGTTTTTT. This encodes CASSWTGDTGELFF.

V and J are TRBV5-1 and TRBJ2-7; 8 nucleotides agree with TRBD1. V lost 7 bases and J lost 0; bases outside the gene matches: 3. The CDR3 consists of 13 residues. Germline CDR1 is SGHRS and CDR2 is YFSETQ. CDR3 sequence: CASGGQGSYEQYF. CDR3 bases: TGCGCCAGCGGAGGACAGGGCTCCTACGAGCAGTACTTC.

V is TRBV6-5 and J is TRBJ2-3, with TRBD2 identical over 11 bases. Germline V gene sequence: CDR1 MNHEY, CDR2 SVGAGI. The CDR3 loop spans 15 amino acids. The J segment lost 6 bases and the V segment lost 2 bases, leaving 4 bases of the junction unmatched. CDR3 sequence: CASSYTSGGLDTQYF. In nucleotides, the CDR3 is TGTGCCAGCAGTTACACTAGCGGGGGCCTGGATACGCAGTATTTT.

The chain uses TRBV7-9 and TRBJ2-4, with D perhaps TRBD2 (5 bases). V was pared by 0 bases and J by 0 bases, with 12 bases between. Germline CDR1 SEHNR, CDR2 FQNEAQ (reference sequence). The CDR3 totals 17 residues. The CDR3 coding sequence is TGTGCCAGCAGCTTAGCGCGGGCAGAGCTAGCCAAAAACATTCAGTACTTC. It translates to CASSLARAELAKNIQYF.

The chain is built from TRBV7-9 and TRBJ1-3; the D is unclear. From germline, CDR1 is SEHNR and CDR2 FQNEAQ (reference sequence). The V gene lost 0 bases and the J gene lost 1 base, with 7 bases spanning the gap. The CDR3 is 15 residues long. The CDR3 nucleotides are TGTGCCAGCAGCTTAGCGAGTCAGTCTGGAAACACCATATATTTT. Translating gives CASSLASQSGNTIYF.

This chain uses TRBV7-9 with TRBJ1-4; possible D gene TRBD1, 5 bases. The CDR3 has 16 residues. The V gene lost 5 bases and the J gene lost 2 bases, with 15 bases spanning the gap. Germline assignment: CDR1 SEHNR and CDR2 FQNEAQ (reference sequence). DNA for the CDR3: TGTGCCAGCAGCCAAAACACCGGGGGGACTAATGAAAAACTGTTTTTT. Its translation is CASSQNTGGTNEKLFF.

The rearrangement uses TRBV30 and TRBJ2-1; maybe TRBD2 (6 bases). CDR1 is GTSNPN, CDR2 SVGIG, per germline (reference sequence). V gave up 0 bases and J gave up 3 bases, with 18 bases separating them. This CDR3 is 17 amino acids long. For the CDR3, the DNA is TGTGCCTGGAGTGTGATGGGACTGAAAAACGTCTACAATGAGCAGTTCTTC. Protein product: CAWSVMGLKNVYNEQFF.

The rearrangement uses TRBV7-2 and TRBJ2-2, with TRBD1 matching over 7 bases. Losses at the gene ends were 3 bases for V and 5 bases for J; bases not matched to a gene: 6. Germline V gene data show CDR1 as SGHTA and CDR2 as FQGNSA. The CDR3 spans 15 residues. The CDR3 loop is CASSLPPRGTGELFF. CDR3 in DNA: TGTGCCAGCAGCTTGCCCCCCAGGGGGACCGGGGAGCTGTTTTTT.

The chain recombines TRBV7-2 with TRBJ2-3; TRBD1 matches 8 bases. The CDR3 is made up of 16 amino acids. Germline V CDR1 and CDR2: SGHTA, FQGNSA. Unmatched junction bases numbered 7, after V lost 1 base and J lost 4 bases. CDR3 nucleotide sequence: TGTGCCAGCAGCTTAGTACCCGGACAGGGACCAGATACGCAGTATTTT. Translating it yields CASSLVPGQGPDTQYF. The whole variable domain, remainder taken from reference TRBV7-2 and TRBJ2-3, is GAGVSQSPSNKVTEKGKDVELRCDPISGHTALYWYRQSLGQGLEFLIYFQGNSAPDKSGLPSDRFSAERTGGSVSTLTIQRTQQEDSAVYLCASSLVPGQGPDTQYFGPGTRLTVL.

The chain is built from TRBV4-1 and TRBJ2-6; a possible D gene is TRBD1 (6 bases). Germline values: CDR1 MGHRA, CDR2 YSYEKL. The CDR3 length is 16 residues. Trimming removed 3 bases from V and 4 bases from J, with 13 bases in between. The DNA for the CDR3 is TGCGCCAGCAGCCAGAGGACAGTCGGGGGGGCCAACGTCCTGACTTTC. It encodes CASSQRTVGGANVLTF.

The rearrangement links TRBV5-4 to TRBJ2-3, with 14 bases aligning to TRBD2. V trimming: 4 bases; J trimming: 5 bases; junction bases outside the gene matches: 6. This CDR3 spans 16 amino acids. CDR1 SGHNT and CDR2 YYREEE come from the germline V gene (reference sequence). Here the CDR3 reads CASSRGTSGSGDTQYF. The CDR3, as DNA: TGTGCCAGCAGCCGGGGGACTAGCGGGAGTGGAGATACGCAGTATTTT. The variable domain in full, with the rest retrieved from reference TRBV5-4 and TRBJ2-3, is ETGVTQSPTHLIKTRGQQVTLRCSSQSGHNTVSWYQQALGQGPQFIFQYYREEENGRGNFPPRFSGLQFPNYSSELNVNALELDDSALYLCASSRGTSGSGDTQYFGPGTRLTVL.

This clone has more than one count but fewer than ten. V usage is TRBV11-2 and J usage is TRBJ1-2; 8 bases match TRBD1. J gave up 5 bases and V 2 bases, and 7 bases lay outside the gene matches. Germline V lookup: CDR1 SGHAT, CDR2 FQNNGV. The CDR3 consists of 15 residues. The CDR3 protein is CASSLFPGGSYGYTF. The CDR3 DNA reads TGTGCCAGCAGCTTATTTCCAGGGGGCAGTTATGGCTACACCTTC.

The V gene is TRBV18, the J gene TRBJ2-1; D remains ambiguous. The CDR3 has 17 residues. Per the germline V gene, CDR1 is KGHSH and CDR2 is LQKENI. The germline V and J ends were trimmed by 1 base and 0 bases, with 13 bases remaining between them. The CDR3 here is CASSPLPNLSSYNEQFF. CDR3 bases: TGTGCCAGCTCACCACTCCCCAACTTGAGCTCCTACAATGAGCAGTTCTTC.

The CDR3 loop is CASSLYGTPESEKLFF. CDR3 DNA: TGTGCCAGCAGCTTGTACGGGACGCCTGAAAGTGAAAAACTGTTTTTT. The V gene is TRBV7-9, the J gene TRBJ1-4; D is perhaps TRBD1 (5 bases). Trimming removed 3 bases at V and 7 bases at J, with 18 bases between. The CDR3 sequence is 16 residues long. Germline CDR1 SEHNR, CDR2 FQNEAQ (reference sequence).